This T cell receptor (beta chain) was recovered during a study of T cells in localized non-small cell lung cancer. Measured with immunoSEQ multiplex PCR; TCRdb has only the in-frame clones, and not every one. The data show approximately 5,200 clones, around 85% seen once. Overall study findings and caveats: Adjacent lung had a median approximately 57 of the 100 largest tumor clones. T cell clonality was highest in uninvolved adjacent lung, above tumor.

On this clone itself: Its antigen is unidentified.

The CDR3 has 14 amino acids. The ends were cut back, 5 bases at V and 4 bases at J, with 14 bases in the middle. Per the germline V gene, CDR1 is KGHSH and CDR2 is LQKENI. Material: PBMCs, obtained before any cancer treatment. The sequence came from a woman aged 40 to 75 with stage II lung adenocarcinoma. The chain joins TRBV18 to TRBJ1-2; maybe TRBD1 (6 bases). The CDR3 sequence is CASSEKMDSYGYTF. CDR3 sequence (DNA): TGTGCCAGCTCAGAAAAAATGGACAGCTATGGCTACACCTTC.